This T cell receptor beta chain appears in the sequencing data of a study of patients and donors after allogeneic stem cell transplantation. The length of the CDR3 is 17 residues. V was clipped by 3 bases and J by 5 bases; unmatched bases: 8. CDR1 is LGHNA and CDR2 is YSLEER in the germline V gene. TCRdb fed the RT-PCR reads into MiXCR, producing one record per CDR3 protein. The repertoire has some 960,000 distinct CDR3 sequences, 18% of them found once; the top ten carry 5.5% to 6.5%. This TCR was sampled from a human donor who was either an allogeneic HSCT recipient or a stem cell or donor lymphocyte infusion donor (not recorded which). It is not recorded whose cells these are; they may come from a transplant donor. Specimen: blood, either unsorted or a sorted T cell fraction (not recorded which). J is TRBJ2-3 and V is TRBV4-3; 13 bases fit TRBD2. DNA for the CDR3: TGCGCCAGCAGCCACGACGGGACTAGCGGGGACGGAGATACGCAGTATTTT. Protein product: CASSHDGTSGDGDTQYF.